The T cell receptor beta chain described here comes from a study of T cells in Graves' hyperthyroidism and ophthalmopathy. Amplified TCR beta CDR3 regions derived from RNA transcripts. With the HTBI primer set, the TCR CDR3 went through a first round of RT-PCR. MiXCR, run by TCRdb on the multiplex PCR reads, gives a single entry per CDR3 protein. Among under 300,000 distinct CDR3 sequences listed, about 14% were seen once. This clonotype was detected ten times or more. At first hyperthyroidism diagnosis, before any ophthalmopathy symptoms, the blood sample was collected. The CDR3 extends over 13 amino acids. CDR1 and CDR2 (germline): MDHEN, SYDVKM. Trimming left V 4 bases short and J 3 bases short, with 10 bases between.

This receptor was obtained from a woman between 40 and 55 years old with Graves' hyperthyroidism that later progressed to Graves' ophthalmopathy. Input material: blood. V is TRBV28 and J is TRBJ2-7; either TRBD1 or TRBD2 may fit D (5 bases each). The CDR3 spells CASSWDARYEQYF. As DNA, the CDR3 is TGTGCCAGCAGTTGGGACGCTCGCTACGAGCAGTACTTC. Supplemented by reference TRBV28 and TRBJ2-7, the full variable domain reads DVKVTQSSRYLVKRTGEKVFLECVQDMDHENMFWYRQDPGLGLRLIYFSYDVKMKEKGDIPEGYSVSREKKERFSLILESASTNQTSMYLCASSWDARYEQYFGPGTRLTVT.